This TCR beta chain stems from a study of blood T cell repertoires in COVID-19. Turning to the study itself: Italy, Spain and the United States were the sources of the convalescent and acute COVID-19 samples. T cells, B-cell-depleted T cells, or PBMCs provided the cDNA or gDNA that served as material.

Germline CDR1 SGHRS, CDR2 YFSETQ. V lost 1 base to trimming and J lost 5 bases, with 12 bases between them. This CDR3 spans 14 amino acids. Assay used: immunoSEQ multiplex PCR; TCRdb lists only in-frame clones, some missing. The table has around 150,000 clones, 84% seen once. The source of this sequence is an elderly woman in a cohort sampled during active or convalescent COVID-19. Sequences were obtained from peripheral blood. The chain carries TRBV5-1 and TRBJ1-2; D unresolved. The CDR3 bases are TGCGCCAGCAGCTTGCTTCTGGGGAGTTATGGCTACACCTTC. Its translation is CASSLLLGSYGYTF.